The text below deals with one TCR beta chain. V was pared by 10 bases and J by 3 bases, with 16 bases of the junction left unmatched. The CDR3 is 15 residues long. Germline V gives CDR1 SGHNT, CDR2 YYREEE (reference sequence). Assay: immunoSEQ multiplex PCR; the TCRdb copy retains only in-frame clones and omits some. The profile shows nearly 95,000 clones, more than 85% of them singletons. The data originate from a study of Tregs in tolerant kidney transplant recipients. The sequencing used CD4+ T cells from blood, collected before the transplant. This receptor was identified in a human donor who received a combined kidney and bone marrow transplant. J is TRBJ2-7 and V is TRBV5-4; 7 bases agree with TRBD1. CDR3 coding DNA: TGTGCCGGCAAGAAGGGACAGATGGTTAGCTACGAGCAGTACTTC. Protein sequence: CAGKKGQMVSYEQYF. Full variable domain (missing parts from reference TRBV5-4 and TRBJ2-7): ETGVTQSPTHLIKTRGQQVTLRCSSQSGHNTVSWYQQALGQGPQFIFQYYREEENGRGNFPPRFSGLQFPNYSSELNVNALELDDSALYLCAGKKGQMVSYEQYFGPGTRLTVT.